These T cell receptor beta chains were read from a single sample in a study of blood T cell repertoires in COVID-19. Produced via immunoSEQ multiplex PCR; TCRdb's table is partial and in-frame only. The sample comprises 350,000 to 400,000 clones, 80% to 95% of which are singletons, and over 0.7% rests with the top ten. Sample: PBMCs or T cells enriched from blood (not recorded which). These receptor sequences come from a woman aged 35 to 49 who had been exposed to COVID-19. Each CDR3 is given with its conserved first and last residue. D genes are given only for firm matches. The size field is filled for only some rows; it gives once, few, many or a size class.

len | j_gene | v_gene | abundance | d_gene | CDR3aa | CDR3nt
13 | TRBJ1-3 | TRBV14 | NA | NA | CASSQLLGNTIYF | TGTGCCAGCAGCCAACTTTTGGGAAACACCATATATTTT
15 | TRBJ1-1 | TRBV27 | NA | NA | CASSLFPGKNTEAFF | TGTGCCAGCAGTTTATTTCCGGGGAAGAACACTGAAGCTTTCTTT
14 | TRBJ1-2 | TRBV7-2 | NA | NA | CASSLNSGDYGYTF | TGTGCCAGCAGCTTAAATTCAGGGGACTATGGCTACACCTTC
14 | TRBJ2-5 | TRBV13 | once | NA | CASSLKQLQETQYF | TGTGCCAGCAGCTTAAAACAGCTTCAAGAGACCCAGTACTTC
16 | TRBJ1-5 | TRBV7-2 | once | TRBD1 | CASSSPPGQGGQPQHF | TGTGCCAGCAGCTCCCCCCCGGGACAGGGGGGTCAGCCCCAGCATTTT
16 | TRBJ1-2 | TRBV27 | few | NA | CASSSPSDSSNYGYTF | TGTGCCAGCAGTTCACCATCAGACAGCTCTAACTATGGCTACACCTTC
13 | TRBJ2-1 | TRBV19 | NA | NA | CASSTTGYNEQFF | TGTGCCAGTAGTACTACAGGGTACAATGAGCAGTTCTTC
14 | TRBJ1-2 | TRBV7-9 | NA | TRBD1 | CASSLEVGQYGYTF | TGTGCCAGCAGCTTAGAAGTGGGACAGTATGGCTACACCTTC
17 | TRBJ1-1 | TRBV15 | NA | TRBD1 | CATSRGQGTIRITEAFF | TGTGCCACCAGCAGAGGACAGGGGACAATCCGTATCACTGAAGCTTTCTTT
14 | TRBJ2-2 | TRBV5-1 | few | TRBD1 | CASSSTGGAGELFF | TGCGCCAGCAGCTCCACAGGGGGCGCCGGGGAGCTGTTTTTT
18 | TRBJ2-3 | TRBV5-1 | NA | TRBD2 | CASSAPPERGPSTDTQYF | TGCGCCAGCAGCGCGCCCCCTGAGCGGGGGCCTAGCACAGATACGCAGTATTTT
14 | TRBJ2-7 | TRBV7-3 | NA | NA | CASSLSGGSYEQYF | TGTGCCAGCAGCTTAAGTGGGGGGAGCTACGAGCAGTACTTC
14 | TRBJ1-1 | TRBV6-5 | NA | NA | CASSTRSLNTEAFF | TGTGCCAGCAGTACTAGATCCCTGAACACTGAAGCTTTCTTT
14 | TRBJ2-1 | TRBV11-3 | NA | NA | CASSLVQGSREQFF | TGTGCCAGCAGCTTAGTCCAGGGGAGTCGGGAGCAGTTCTTC
18 | TRBJ2-5 | TRBV7-7 | NA | TRBD2 | CASSLGGLAGGTGETQYF | TGTGCTAGCAGCTTAGGGGGGCTAGCGGGAGGTACTGGAGAGACCCAGTACTTC
15 | TRBJ2-3 | TRBV11-3 | NA | TRBD2 | CASSLVSGGPDTQYF | TGTGCCAGCAGCCTAGTTAGCGGGGGACCAGATACGCAGTATTTT
14 | TRBJ2-5 | TRBV7-2 | NA | TRBD2 | CASSFSGRGETQYF | TGTGCCAGCAGCTTTAGCGGGAGGGGAGAGACCCAGTACTTC
13 | TRBJ2-1 | TRBV19 | NA | NA | CASSSRRGNEQFF | TGTGCCAGTAGCTCTCGGAGGGGTAATGAGCAGTTCTTC
12 | TRBJ1-2 | TRBV6-5 | NA | NA | CASSYAGEGYTF | TGTGCCAGCAGTTATGCAGGGGAGGGCTACACCTTC
15 | TRBJ1-2 | TRBV7-2 | NA | NA | CASSLAGTSYYGYTF | TGTGCCAGCAGCTTAGCGGGGACTAGTTATTATGGCTACACCTTC